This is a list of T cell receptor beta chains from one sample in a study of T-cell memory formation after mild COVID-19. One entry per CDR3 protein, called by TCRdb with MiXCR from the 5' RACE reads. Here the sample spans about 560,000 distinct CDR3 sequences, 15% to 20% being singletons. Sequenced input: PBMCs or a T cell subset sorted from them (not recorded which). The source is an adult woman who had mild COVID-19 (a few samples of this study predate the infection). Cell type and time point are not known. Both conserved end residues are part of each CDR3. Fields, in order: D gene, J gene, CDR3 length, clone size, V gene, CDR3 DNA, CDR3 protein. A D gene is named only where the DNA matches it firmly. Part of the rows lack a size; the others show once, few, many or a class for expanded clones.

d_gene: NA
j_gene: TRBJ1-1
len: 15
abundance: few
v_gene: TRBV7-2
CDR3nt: TGTGCCAGCAGCCGGGTGGGGACCATGAACACTGAAGCTTTCTTT
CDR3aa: CASSRVGTMNTEAFF

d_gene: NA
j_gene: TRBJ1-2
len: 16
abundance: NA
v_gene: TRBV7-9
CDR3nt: TGTGCCAGCAGCTTTACCGCGGGCCCACTAAGCTATGGCTACACCTTC
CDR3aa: CASSFTAGPLSYGYTF

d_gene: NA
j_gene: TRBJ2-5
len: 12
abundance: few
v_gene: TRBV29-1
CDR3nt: TGCAGCGTTGACGTCACTGGCGAGACCCAGTACTTC
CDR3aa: CSVDVTGETQYF

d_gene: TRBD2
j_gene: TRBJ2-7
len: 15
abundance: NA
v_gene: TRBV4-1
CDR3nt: TGCGCCAGCAGCCAGGAGGAGCGGGGGGGCTACGAGCAGTACTTC
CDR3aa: CASSQEERGGYEQYF

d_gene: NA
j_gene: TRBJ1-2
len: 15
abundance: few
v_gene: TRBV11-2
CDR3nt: TGTGCCAGCAGCTTAGGGGTAGCTACTAACTATGGCTACACCTTC
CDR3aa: CASSLGVATNYGYTF

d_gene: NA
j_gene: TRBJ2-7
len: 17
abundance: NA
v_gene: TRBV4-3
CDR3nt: TGCGCCAGCAGCCAAGATTTGGGCGGGGAACTGAGGTACGAGCAGTACTTC
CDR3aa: CASSQDLGGELRYEQYF

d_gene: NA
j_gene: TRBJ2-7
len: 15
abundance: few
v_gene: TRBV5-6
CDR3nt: TGTGCCAGCAGCTTGGTTTCCAGCCGCGCCTACGAGCAGTACTTC
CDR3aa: CASSLVSSRAYEQYF

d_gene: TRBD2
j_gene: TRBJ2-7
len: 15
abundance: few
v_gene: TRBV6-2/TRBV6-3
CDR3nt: TGTGCCAGCACCCCGACGAGCGGGACCTCCTACGAGCAGTACTTC
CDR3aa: CASTPTSGTSYEQYF

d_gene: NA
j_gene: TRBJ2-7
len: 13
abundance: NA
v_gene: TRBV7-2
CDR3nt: TGTGCCAGCAGCCCAGTGTACAGCTCCGAGCAGTACTTC
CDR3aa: CASSPVYSSEQYF

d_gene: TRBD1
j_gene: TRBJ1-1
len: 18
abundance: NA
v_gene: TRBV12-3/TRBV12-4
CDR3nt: TGTGCCAGCAGTTTCCCTCGACAGGGTCTCCTTCGAGACACTGAAGCTTTCTTT
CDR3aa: CASSFPRQGLLRDTEAFF

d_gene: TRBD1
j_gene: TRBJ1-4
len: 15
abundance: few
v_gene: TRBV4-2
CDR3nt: TGTGCCAGCAGCCAAGCCCTCAGGGGGCTCTCGATACTGTTTTTT
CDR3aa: CASSQALRGLSILFF

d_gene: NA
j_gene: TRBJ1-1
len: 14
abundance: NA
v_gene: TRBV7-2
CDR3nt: TGTGCCAGCAGCTTAGGAGTCGAGAACACTGAAGCTTTCTTT
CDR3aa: CASSLGVENTEAFF

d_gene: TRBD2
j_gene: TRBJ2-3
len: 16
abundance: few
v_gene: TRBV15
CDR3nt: TGTGCCACCAGTTCGAAGACTAGCGGGCACTTGGGTACGCAGTATTTT
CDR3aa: CATSSKTSGHLGTQYF

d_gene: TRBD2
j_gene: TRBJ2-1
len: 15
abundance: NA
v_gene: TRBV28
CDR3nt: TGTGCCAGCAGTTCTAGCGGGAGGGCCAGCGGTGAGCAGTTCTTC
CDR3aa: CASSSSGRASGEQFF

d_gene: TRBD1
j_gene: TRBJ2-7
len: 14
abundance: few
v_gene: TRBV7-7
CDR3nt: TGTGCTAGCAGCCCAGAGGGGGCCTCCTACGAGCAGTACTTC
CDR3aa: CASSPEGASYEQYF

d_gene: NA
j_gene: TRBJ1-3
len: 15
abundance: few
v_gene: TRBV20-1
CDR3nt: TGCAGTGCTAGAGATTACGGGGGGTCTGGAAACACCATATATTTT
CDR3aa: CSARDYGGSGNTIYF

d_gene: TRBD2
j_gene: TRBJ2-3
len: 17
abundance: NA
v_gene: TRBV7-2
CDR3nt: TGTGCCAGCAGCTTAAGGAGCGGGAGGGGTATCGGTGATACGCAGTATTTT
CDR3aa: CASSLRSGRGIGDTQYF

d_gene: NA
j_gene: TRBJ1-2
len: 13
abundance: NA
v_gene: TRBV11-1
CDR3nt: TGTGCCAGCAGCCCTGACAAGAGCTATGGCTACACCTTC
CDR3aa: CASSPDKSYGYTF

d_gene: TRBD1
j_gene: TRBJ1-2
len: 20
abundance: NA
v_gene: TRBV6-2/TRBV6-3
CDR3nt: TGTGCCAGCAGTTACCAGGGACAGGCTCGCGCCCGAGGAGTCGACTATGGCTACACCTTC
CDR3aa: CASSYQGQARARGVDYGYTF

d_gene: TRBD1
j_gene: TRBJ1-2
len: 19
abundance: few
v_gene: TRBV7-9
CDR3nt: TGTGCCAGCAGCTTATATGAGGATGGCAGGGGGCGAGGGAGTTGGGGCTACACCTTC
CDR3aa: CASSLYEDGRGRGSWGYTF

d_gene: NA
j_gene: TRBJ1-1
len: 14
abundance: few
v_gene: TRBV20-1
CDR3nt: TGCAGTGCCCGAGAGGGCAGCCTGAACACTGAAGCTTTCTTT
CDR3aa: CSAREGSLNTEAFF

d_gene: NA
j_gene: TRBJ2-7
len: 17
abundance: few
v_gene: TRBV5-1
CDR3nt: TGCGCCAGCAGCTTGGGTCCCATAGCTCCACTTTTGGACGAGCAGTACTTC
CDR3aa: CASSLGPIAPLLDEQYF

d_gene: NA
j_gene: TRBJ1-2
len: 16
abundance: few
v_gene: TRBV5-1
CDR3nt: TGCGCCAGCAGCTTGGGAGGCGGGATCCTAAACTATGGCTACACCTTC
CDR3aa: CASSLGGGILNYGYTF

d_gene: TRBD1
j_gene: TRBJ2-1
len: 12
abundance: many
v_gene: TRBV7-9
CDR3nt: TGTGCCAGCAGCAGACAGGGACCACGGCAGTTCTTC
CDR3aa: CASSRQGPRQFF

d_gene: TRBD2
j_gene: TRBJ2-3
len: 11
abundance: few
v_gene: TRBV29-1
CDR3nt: TGCAGCCAAGGACTAGCGGGGACGCAGTATTTT
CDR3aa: CSQGLAGTQYF

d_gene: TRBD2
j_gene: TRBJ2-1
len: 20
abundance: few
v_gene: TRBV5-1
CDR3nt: TGCGCCAGCAGCTTGATAAGAAATCGTTTTATTAGCGGGAGGTCCGATGAGCAGTTCTTC
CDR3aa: CASSLIRNRFISGRSDEQFF

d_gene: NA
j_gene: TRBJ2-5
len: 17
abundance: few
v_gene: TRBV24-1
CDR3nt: TGTGCCACCAGTGAAAACCCCCGGTGGGACTCCCGGGAGACCCAGTACTTC
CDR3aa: CATSENPRWDSRETQYF

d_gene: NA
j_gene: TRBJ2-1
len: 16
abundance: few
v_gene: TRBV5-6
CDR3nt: TGTGCCAGCAGCTTGGACAAGGGGCCGCGGGGCTATGAGCAGTTCTTC
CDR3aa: CASSLDKGPRGYEQFF

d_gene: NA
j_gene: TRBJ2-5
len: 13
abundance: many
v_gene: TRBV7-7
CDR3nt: TGTGCTAGCAGCTTATCCAGGGAGGAGACCCAGTACTTC
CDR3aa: CASSLSREETQYF

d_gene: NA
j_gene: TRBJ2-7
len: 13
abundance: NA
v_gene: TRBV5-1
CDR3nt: TGCGCCAGCAGCTTGGTGGGGGAAGCCGAGCAGTACTTC
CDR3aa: CASSLVGEAEQYF

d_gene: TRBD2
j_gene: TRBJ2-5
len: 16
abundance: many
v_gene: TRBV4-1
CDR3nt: TGCGCCAGCAGCCGTTCTAGCGGGGGATCGCAAGAGACCCAGTACTTC
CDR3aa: CASSRSSGGSQETQYF

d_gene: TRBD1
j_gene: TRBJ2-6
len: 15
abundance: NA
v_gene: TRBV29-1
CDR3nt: TGCAGCGTTGCCCGGACAGGGTTCGGGGCCAACGTCCTGACTTTC
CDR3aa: CSVARTGFGANVLTF

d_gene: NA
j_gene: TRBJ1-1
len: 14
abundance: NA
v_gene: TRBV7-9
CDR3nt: TGTGCCAGCAGCTTAGGGGGCCGGTACACTGAAGCTTTCTTT
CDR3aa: CASSLGGRYTEAFF

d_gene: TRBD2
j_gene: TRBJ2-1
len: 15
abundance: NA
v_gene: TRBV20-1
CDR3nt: TGCAGTGCCTCCTCTCTAGCGGGAGTGGGCAATGAGCAGTTCTTC
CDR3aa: CSASSLAGVGNEQFF

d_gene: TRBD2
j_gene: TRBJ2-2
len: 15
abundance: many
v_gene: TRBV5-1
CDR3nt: TGCGCCACCTCTAGCGGGGGGGCCGCGGACGGGGAGCTGTTTTTT
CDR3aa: CATSSGGAADGELFF

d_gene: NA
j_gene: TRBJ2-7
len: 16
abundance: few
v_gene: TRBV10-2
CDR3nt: TGCGCCAGTGCAACCTCCGGGGCCCACAGGTTGTACGAGCAGTACTTC
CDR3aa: CASATSGAHRLYEQYF

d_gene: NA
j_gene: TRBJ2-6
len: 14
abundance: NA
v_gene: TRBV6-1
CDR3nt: TGTGCCAGTTCCGACAGCCGGGGGGCCAACGTCCTGACTTTC
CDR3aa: CASSDSRGANVLTF

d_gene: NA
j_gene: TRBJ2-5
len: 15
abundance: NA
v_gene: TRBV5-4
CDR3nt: TGTGCCAGCAGCACTAGAGGGGAGGATAGGGAGACCCAGTACTTC
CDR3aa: CASSTRGEDRETQYF

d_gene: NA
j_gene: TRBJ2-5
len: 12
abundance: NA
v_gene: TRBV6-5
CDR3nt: TGTGCCAGCACCAAGTCGGGGGAGACCCAGTACTTC
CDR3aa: CASTKSGETQYF

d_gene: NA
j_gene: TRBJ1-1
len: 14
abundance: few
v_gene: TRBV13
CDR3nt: TGTGCCAGCAGCCTATTGGGTCGGGACACTGAAGCTTTCTTT
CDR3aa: CASSLLGRDTEAFF

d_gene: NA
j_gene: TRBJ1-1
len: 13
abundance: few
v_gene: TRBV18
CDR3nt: TGTGCCAGCTCACCCACCGAAGGAGCTGAAGCTTTCTTT
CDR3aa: CASSPTEGAEAFF

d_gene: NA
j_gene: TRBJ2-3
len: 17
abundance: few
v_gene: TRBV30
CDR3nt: TGTGCCTGGAGTAAGCCCCTGGGACCCCTAAGCACAGATACGCAGTATTTT
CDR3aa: CAWSKPLGPLSTDTQYF

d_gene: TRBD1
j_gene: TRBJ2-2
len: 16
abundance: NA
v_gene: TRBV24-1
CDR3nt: TGTGCCACCAGTCCCCCCGGGACAGGGTCCACCGGGGAGCTGTTTTTT
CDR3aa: CATSPPGTGSTGELFF

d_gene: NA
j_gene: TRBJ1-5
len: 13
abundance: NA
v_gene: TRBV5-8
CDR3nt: TGTGCCAGCAGCCGATACGGAGGGCTACCCCAGCATTTT
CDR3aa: CASSRYGGLPQHF

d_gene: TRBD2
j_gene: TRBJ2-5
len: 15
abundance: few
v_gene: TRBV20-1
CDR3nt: TGCAGTGCCCAAGTAGCGGGAGGGTTCCAAGAGACCCAGTACTTC
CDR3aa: CSAQVAGGFQETQYF

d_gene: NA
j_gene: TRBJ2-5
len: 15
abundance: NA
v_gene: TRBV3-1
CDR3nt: TGTGCCAGCAGCAACCGAATACTGGGGGGAGAGACCCAGTACTTC
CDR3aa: CASSNRILGGETQYF

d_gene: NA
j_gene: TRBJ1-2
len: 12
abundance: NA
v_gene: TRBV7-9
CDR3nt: TGTGCCAGCAGCCCCGGACCGGATGGCTACACCTTC
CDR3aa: CASSPGPDGYTF

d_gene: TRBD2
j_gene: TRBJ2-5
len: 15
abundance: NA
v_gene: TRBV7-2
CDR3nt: TGTGCCAGCAGCTTATTGGGGGGGTCCGGGGAGACCCAGTGCTTC
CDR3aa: CASSLLGGSGETQCF

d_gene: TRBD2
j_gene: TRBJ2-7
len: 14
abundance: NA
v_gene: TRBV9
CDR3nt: TGTGCCAGCAGCGCGACTAGCGGGGGTTACGAGCAGTACTTC
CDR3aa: CASSATSGGYEQYF